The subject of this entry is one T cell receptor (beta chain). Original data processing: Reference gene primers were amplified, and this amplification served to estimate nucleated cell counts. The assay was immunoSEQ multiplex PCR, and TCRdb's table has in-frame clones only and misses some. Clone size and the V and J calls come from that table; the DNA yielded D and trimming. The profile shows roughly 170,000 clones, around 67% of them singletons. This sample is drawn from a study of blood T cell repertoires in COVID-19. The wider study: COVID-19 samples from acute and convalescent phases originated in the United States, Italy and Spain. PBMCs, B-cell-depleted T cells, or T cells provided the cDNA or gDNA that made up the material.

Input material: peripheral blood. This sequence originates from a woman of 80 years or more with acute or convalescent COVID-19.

CDR3 sequence: CASTSGGGAETQYF. The CDR3 coding sequence is TGTGCCAGCACCTCTGGAGGGGGCGCGGAGACCCAGTACTTC. The chain joins TRBV28 to TRBJ2-5, with a weak D call TRBD1 (7 bases). The CDR3 is made up of 14 amino acids. The V and J ends lost 7 bases and 5 bases respectively, with 17 bases between them. In germline, CDR1 is MDHEN, CDR2 SYDVKM.